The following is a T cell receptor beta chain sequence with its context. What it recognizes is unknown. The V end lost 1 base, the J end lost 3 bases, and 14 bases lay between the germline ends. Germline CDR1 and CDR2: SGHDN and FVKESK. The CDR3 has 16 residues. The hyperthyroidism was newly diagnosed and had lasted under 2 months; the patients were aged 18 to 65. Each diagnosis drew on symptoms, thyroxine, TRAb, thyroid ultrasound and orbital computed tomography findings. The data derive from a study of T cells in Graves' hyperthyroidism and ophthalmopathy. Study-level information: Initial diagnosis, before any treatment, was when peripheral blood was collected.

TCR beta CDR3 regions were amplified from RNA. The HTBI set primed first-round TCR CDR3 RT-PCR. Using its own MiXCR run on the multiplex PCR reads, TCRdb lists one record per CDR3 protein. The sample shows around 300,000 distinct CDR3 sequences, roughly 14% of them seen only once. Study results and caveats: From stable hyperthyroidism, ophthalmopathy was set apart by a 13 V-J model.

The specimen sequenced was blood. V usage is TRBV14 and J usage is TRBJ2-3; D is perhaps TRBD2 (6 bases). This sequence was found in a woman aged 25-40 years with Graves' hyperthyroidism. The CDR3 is CASSQVVAGPTDTQYF. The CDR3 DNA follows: TGTGCCAGCAGCCAAGTGGTCGCGGGACCTACAGATACGCAGTATTTT.